This T cell receptor (beta chain) was documented in a study of T-cell memory formation after mild COVID-19. Study context: The TCR clusters were mostly specific to one donor. Study conclusions and caveats: The SARS-CoV-2 specificity of second-wave clones reaching peak at day 37 remained unverified.

Germline V gene sequence: CDR1 SGHTA, CDR2 FQGNSA. The CDR3 sequence is 15 residues long. The V and J ends lost 2 bases and 4 bases, in that order; junction bases with no gene match: 4. This clonotype was observed many times. Its antigen is unidentified. The 5'RACE method, run with constant-segment primers, produced TCR alpha and TCR beta cDNA libraries (carrying sample barcodes and UMIs). TCRdb independently ran MiXCR on the 5' RACE reads; one entry per CDR3 protein. The sample records about 300,000 distinct CDR3 sequences, approximately 20% being singletons. The TCR originated in a young man who had mild COVID-19 (a few samples of this study predate the infection). Cell type and time point are not known. Sequenced material: PBMCs or a T cell subset sorted from them (not recorded which). This chain connects TRBV7-2 to TRBJ2-1; the match to TRBD2 covers 8 bases. Written as DNA, the CDR3 is TGTGCCAGCAGCTTAAGAGGCGGGGGGTACAATGAGCAGTTCTTC. Amino acids: CASSLRGGGYNEQFF. Using reference TRBV7-2 and TRBJ2-1 for the parts outside the CDR3, the full variable domain is GAGVSQSPSNKVTEKGKDVELRCDPISGHTALYWYRQSLGQGLEFLIYFQGNSAPDKSGLPSDRFSAERTGGSVSTLTIQRTQQEDSAVYLCASSLRGGGYNEQFFGPGTRLTVL.